This T cell receptor (beta chain) is from a study of PD-1 blockade in classical Hodgkin lymphoma. Trimming removed 0 bases from V and 5 bases from J, with 13 bases in between. The CDR3 totals 15 residues. Germline CDR1 SGHKS, CDR2 YYEKEE (reference sequence). The table came from immunoSEQ multiplex PCR; TCRdb's copy has only in-frame clones and leaves some out. The sample carries about 44,000 clones, around 64% recorded once. Time point defined: cycle 4 day 1 (C4D1), after around six weeks of nivolumab. All patients relapsed after autologous stem cell transplantation, and brentuximab vedotin exposure varied.

The TCR originated in a human donor with classical Hodgkin lymphoma. The chain links TRBV5-5 to TRBJ2-3; no clear D. The sequences come from peripheral blood mononuclear cells (PBMCs), collected before the fourth cycle of nivolumab. The CDR3 region is CASSLGSAPRDTQYF. CDR3 in DNA: TGTGCCAGCAGCTTGGGCTCAGCCCCCCGAGATACGCAGTATTTT.